The rows below give T cell receptor beta chains drawn from one sample of a study of blood T cells in healthy people across ages. Using its own MiXCR run on the 5' RACE reads, TCRdb lists one record per CDR3 protein. Here the sample spans about 1 million distinct CDR3 sequences, 35% to 50% being singletons. The sample taken for sequencing was blood. The receptors derive from an older woman in good health. Both conserved end residues are part of each CDR3. D genes are given only for firm matches. A row's size may be missing; if present it is once, few, many or a size class.

clone_size,v_call,d_call,j_call,cdr3_nt,cdr3_aa
-,TRBV12-3/TRBV12-4,TRBD2,TRBJ2-1,TGTGCCAGCAGTTTAGGGCCGACTAGCGGGGTATACGAGCAGTTCTTC,CASSLGPTSGVYEQFF
-,TRBV7-9,TRBD2,TRBJ2-1,TGTGCCAGCGGAATCACCCGGACTAGCGGGGGGGTCTACAATGAGCAGTTCTTC,CASGITRTSGGVYNEQFF
many,TRBV7-2,TRBD2,TRBJ2-5,TGTGCCAGCAGTTTAAGCGGGGGCCAAGAGACCCAGTACTTC,CASSLSGGQETQYF
-,TRBV7-2,TRBD2,TRBJ2-1,TGTGCCAGCAGCATAGCGGGGAGAAGGGGGGATGAGCAGTTCTTC,CASSIAGRRGDEQFF
-,TRBV7-8,TRBD1,TRBJ2-5,TGTGCCAGCAGCCCTGTCTCGAGGGACAGGTACCAAGAGACCCAGTACTTC,CASSPVSRDRYQETQYF
few,TRBV27,TRBD2,TRBJ2-5,TGTGCCAGCACTAAAATAGCGGGAGGGAAGACCCAGTACTTC,CASTKIAGGKTQYF
-,TRBV11-2,-,TRBJ2-3,TGTGCCAGCAGCTTCGGGGGCATTCATACAGATACGCAGTATTTT,CASSFGGIHTDTQYF
few,TRBV30,-,TRBJ2-5,TGTGCCTGGACTTTACAGGGGGGGCTCGAGACCCAGTACTTC,CAWTLQGGLETQYF
-,TRBV20-1,TRBD1,TRBJ1-6,TGCAGTGCTCCAGAAAGTAGTCAGGGGGTCCTCCACTTT,CSAPESSQGVLHF
-,TRBV2,-,TRBJ2-7,TGTGCCAGCGAAGAGTACGAGCAGTACTTC,CASEEYEQYF
once,TRBV19,-,TRBJ1-1,TGTGCCAGTAGTATGGAACGGATTCATACTGAAGCTTTCTTT,CASSMERIHTEAFF
few,TRBV25-1,TRBD2,TRBJ2-7,TGTGCCAGCAGTGAATTTCTAGCGGGAAATGACGAGCAGTACTTC,CASSEFLAGNDEQYF
-,TRBV23-1,-,TRBJ1-3,TGCGCCAGCAGTCCCCGGACAGCCATTTCTCTGGATGACACCATATATTTT,CASSPRTAISLDDTIYF
-,TRBV6-1,-,TRBJ2-7,TGTGCCAGCAGTGAAGTCCTCCTCGTGGAGCAGTACTTC,CASSEVLLVEQYF
few,TRBV4-2,TRBD1,TRBJ1-5,TGTGCCAGCAGCAAAACAGGGGGGCTTAGCAATCAGCCCCAGCATTTT,CASSKTGGLSNQPQHF
once,TRBV20-1,TRBD2,TRBJ2-1,TGCAGTGCTGAGGGACTAGCGGGGGGCTATTACAATGAGCAGTTCTTC,CSAEGLAGGYYNEQFF
few,TRBV20-1,-,TRBJ2-7,TGCAGCGGGGGTGGGACCTTCGGCCGGGGGTTCTACGAGCAGTACTTC,CSGGGTFGRGFYEQYF
-,TRBV7-2,TRBD1,TRBJ2-5,TGTGCCAGCAGCTATCCCGGACAGGGGGAAGGCCAGTACTTC,CASSYPGQGEGQYF